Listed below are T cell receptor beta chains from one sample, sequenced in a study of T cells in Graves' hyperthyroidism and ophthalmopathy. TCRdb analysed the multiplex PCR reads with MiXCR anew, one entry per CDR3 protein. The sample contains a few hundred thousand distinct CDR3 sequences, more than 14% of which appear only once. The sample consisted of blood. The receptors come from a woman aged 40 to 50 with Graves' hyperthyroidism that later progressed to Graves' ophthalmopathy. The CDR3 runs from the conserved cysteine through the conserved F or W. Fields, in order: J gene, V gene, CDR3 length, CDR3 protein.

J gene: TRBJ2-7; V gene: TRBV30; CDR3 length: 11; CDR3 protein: CAWIGPYEQYF
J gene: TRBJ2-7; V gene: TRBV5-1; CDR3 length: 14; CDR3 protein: CASSYSGSSYEQYF
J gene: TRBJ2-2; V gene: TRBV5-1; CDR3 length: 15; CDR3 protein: CASSFLRLAGGELFF
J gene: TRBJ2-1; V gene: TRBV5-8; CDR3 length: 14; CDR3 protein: CASSLGTIYNEQFF
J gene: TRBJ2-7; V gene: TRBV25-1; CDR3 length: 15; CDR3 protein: CASHAVGQGVDEQYF
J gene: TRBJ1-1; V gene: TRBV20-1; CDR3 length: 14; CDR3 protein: CSAGRTGVGTEAFF
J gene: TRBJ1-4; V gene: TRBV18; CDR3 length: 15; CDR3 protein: CASSPPDRVREKLFF
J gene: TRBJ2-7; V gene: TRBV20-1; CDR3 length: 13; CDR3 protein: CSVIVMTSGEQYF
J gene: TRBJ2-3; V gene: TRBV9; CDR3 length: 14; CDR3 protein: CASSRDRVADTQYF
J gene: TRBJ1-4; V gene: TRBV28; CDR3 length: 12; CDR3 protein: CASSPRWEKLFF
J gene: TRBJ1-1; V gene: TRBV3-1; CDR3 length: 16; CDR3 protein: CASSHSNRAFKAEAFF
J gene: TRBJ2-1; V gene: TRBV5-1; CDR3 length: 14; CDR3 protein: CASMPVGGSYEQFF
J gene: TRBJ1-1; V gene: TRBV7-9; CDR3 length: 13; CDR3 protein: CASSLGIGSEAFF
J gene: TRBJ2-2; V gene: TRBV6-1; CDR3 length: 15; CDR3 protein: CASSEGTVGAGELFF
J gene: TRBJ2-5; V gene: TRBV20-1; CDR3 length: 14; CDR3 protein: CSALGTDGGETQYF
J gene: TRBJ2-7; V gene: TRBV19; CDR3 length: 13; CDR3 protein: CASSFGPNYEQYF
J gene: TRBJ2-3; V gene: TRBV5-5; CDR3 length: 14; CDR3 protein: CASSSRDSPDTQYF
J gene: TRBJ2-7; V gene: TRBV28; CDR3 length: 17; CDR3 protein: CASSPPLAGGPSYEQYF
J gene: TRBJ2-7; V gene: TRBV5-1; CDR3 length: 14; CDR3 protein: CASSGLSSGAEQYF
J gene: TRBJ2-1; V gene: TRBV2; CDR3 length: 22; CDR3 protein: CASSSFRLRFGAGTLRRNEQFF
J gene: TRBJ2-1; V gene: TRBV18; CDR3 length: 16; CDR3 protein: CASSPGQASSYNEQFF
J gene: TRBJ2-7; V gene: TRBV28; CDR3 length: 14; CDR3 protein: CASSFPGHSYEQYF
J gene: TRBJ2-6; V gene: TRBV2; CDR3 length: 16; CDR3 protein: CASSERSSSGANVLTF
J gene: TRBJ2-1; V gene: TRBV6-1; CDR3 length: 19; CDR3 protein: CASSLIGASGISSYNEQFF
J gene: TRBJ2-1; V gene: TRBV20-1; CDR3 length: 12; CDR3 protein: CSARGGGVQQFF
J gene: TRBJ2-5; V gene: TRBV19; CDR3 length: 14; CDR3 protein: CASSIAGMAETQYF
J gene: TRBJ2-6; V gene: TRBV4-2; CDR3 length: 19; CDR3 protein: CASSRIHGTGTSGANVLTF
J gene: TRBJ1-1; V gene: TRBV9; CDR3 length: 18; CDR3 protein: CASSRTVSGWGGNTEAFF
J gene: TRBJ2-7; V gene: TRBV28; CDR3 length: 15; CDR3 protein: CASSQAASGIDEQYF
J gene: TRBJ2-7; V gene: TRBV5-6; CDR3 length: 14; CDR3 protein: CASSMLGILYEQYF
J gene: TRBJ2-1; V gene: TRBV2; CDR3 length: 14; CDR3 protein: CASLFPAGDNEQFF
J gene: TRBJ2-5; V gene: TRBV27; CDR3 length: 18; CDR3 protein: CASKASGTSGMLKKTQYF
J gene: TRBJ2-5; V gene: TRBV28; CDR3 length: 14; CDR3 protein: CASRGDRGQETQYF
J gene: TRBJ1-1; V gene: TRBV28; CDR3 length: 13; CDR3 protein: CASMEGVKHEAFF
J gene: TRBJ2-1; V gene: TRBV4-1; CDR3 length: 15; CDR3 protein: CASSQVIIPGHEQFF
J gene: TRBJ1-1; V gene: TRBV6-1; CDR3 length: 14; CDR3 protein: CASSSPGDYTEAFF
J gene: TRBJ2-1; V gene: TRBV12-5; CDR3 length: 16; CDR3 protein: CASGHQTSGRIYEQFF
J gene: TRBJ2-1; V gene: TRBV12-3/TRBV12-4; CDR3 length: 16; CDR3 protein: CASSPHGDPSSNEQFF
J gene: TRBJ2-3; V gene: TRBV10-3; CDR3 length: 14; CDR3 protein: CAISMQGSTDTQYF
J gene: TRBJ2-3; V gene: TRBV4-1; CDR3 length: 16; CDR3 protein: CASSRVPFPVTDTQYF
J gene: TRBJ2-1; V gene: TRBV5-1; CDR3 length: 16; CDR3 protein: CASSLFAQGSYNEQFF
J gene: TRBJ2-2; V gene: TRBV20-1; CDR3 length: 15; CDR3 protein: CSARLAERNTGELFF
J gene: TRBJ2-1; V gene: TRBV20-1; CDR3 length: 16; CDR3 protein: CSAIPQTSGSYNEQFF
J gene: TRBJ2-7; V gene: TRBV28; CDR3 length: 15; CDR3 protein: CASSFGRMDSYEQYF
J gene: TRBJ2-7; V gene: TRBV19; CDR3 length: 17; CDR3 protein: CASSREVKGRPLYEQYF
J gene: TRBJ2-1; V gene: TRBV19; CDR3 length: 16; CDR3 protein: CASSSRTSALGRKQFF
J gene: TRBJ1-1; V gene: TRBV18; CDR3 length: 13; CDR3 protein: CASSPEGYTEAFF
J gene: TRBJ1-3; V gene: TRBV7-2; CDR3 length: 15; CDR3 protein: CASSQGGGPGNTIYF
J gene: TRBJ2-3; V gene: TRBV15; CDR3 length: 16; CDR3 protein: CATSRDLAGGSDTQYF
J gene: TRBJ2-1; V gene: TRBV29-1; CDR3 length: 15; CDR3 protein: CSVEDQGERDGEQFF